A selection of T cell receptor beta chains follows, all from one sample in a study of T cells after yellow fever vaccination. TCRdb analysed the 5' RACE reads with MiXCR anew, one entry per CDR3 protein. The table has 550,000 to 750,000 distinct CDR3 sequences, approximately 13% seen once; the top ten hold over 12%. The sequencing used PBMCs, collected on the day of the yellow fever booster vaccination. Receptor source: a man under 40 who received the YFV17D yellow fever vaccine. Both conserved end residues are part of each CDR3. The D gene is left open where the match is weak. Where a row states a size, it is once, few, many or the class of an expanded clone; other rows omit it.

>TRBJ1-2|TRBV6-5|NA|NA
TGTGCCAGCAGTTATGCTCGTACAGGGACCTATGGCTACACCTTC
CASSYARTGTYGYTF
>TRBJ1-1|TRBV12-3/TRBV12-4|NA|few
TGTGCCAGCACCCCCGAACTGGCAGCTGAAGCTTTCTTT
CASTPELAAEAFF
>TRBJ1-6|TRBV5-4|NA|NA
TGTGCCAGCAGCCAGGGACAAATTAATTCACCCCTCCACTTT
CASSQGQINSPLHF
>TRBJ1-5|TRBV20-1|NA|NA
TGCAGTGCTAGAGTGGCAGTCGTGGGTACTTTACTTCAGCCCCAGCATTTT
CSARVAVVGTLLQPQHF
>TRBJ2-1|TRBV12-3/TRBV12-4|NA|many
TGTGCCAGCAGTCCCGGCAGGGCTAATGGTGAGCAGTTCTTC
CASSPGRANGEQFF
>TRBJ2-3|TRBV15|NA|NA
TGTGCCACCCGGCGGACGGGACCCGACACAGATACGCAGTATTTT
CATRRTGPDTDTQYF
>TRBJ2-7|TRBV4-3|NA|NA
TGCGCCAGCAGCCAAGATGTCGCTGGGAACCCGTACTTC
CASSQDVAGNPYF
>TRBJ2-5|TRBV19|NA|NA
TGTGCCAGTAGTCTAACACCGGGACAAGGGGAGACCCAGTACTTC
CASSLTPGQGETQYF
>TRBJ1-1|TRBV7-2|TRBD1|many
TGTGCCAGCAGCCCCCAGGGGGGGAACACTGAAGCTTTCTTT
CASSPQGGNTEAFF
>TRBJ2-1|TRBV9|NA|NA
TGTGCCAGCAGCGGGGTGGATTGGCCAGGTGAGCAGTTCTTC
CASSGVDWPGEQFF
>TRBJ2-3|TRBV5-1|TRBD2|few
TGCGCCAGCAGCTCAAAGGGACTAGCGGATAATACGCAGTATTTT
CASSSKGLADNTQYF
>TRBJ2-2|TRBV5-1|NA|few
TGCGCCAGCTCTGGGAGCGGGAACACCGGGGAGCTGTTTTTT
CASSGSGNTGELFF
>TRBJ2-3|TRBV7-9|NA|few
TGTGCCAGCAGCTTAGACGGTAGCGGCTACACAGATACGCAGTATTTT
CASSLDGSGYTDTQYF